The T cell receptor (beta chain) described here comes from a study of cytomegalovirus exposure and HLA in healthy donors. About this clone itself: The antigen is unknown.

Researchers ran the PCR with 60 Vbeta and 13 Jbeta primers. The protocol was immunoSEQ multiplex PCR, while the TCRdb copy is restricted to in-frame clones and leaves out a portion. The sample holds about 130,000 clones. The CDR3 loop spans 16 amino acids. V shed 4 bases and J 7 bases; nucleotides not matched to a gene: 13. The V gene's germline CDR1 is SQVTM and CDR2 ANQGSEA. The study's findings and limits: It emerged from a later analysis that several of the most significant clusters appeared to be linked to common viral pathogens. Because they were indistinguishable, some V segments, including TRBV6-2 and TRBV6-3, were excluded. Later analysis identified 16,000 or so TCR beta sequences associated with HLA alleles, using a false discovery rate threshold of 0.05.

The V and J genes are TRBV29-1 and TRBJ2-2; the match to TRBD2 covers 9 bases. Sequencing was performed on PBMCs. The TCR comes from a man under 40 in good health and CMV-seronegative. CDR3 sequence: CSVGEVAGGPDGELFF. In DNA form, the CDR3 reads TGCAGCGTTGGGGAAGTTGCGGGAGGGCCGGACGGGGAGCTGTTTTTT.